The T cell receptor (beta chain) described here comes from a study of cytomegalovirus exposure and HLA in healthy donors. Points from the study as a whole: Three CMV-associated chains proved CMV antigen-specific in vitro.

Amplification used 60 Vbeta primers and 13 Jbeta primers. The table came from immunoSEQ multiplex PCR; TCRdb's copy has only in-frame clones and leaves some out. Among 100,000 to 150,000 clones listed, under 85% were seen once. Germline V gene lookup returns CDR1 SGDLS and CDR2 YYNGEE. V was trimmed by 2 bases and J by 1 base, leaving 8 bases between them. The CDR3 has 14 residues. About this clone itself: Its antigen is currently unknown.

Specimen: PBMCs. V gene TRBV9 combines with J gene TRBJ2-3; weak D call: TRBD1 (5 bases). The receptor comes from a woman between 50 and 59 years old in good health and CMV-seropositive. For the CDR3, the DNA is TGTGCCAGCAGCGTTTTAGGGGGCACAGATACGCAGTATTTT. Translation gives CASSVLGGTDTQYF.